This TCR beta chain was found in a study of control samples from healthy donors and cancer patients. CDR3 length: 16 residues. Germline V gene data show CDR1 as SGHTA and CDR2 as FQGTGA. After removal of 6 bases from V and 6 bases from J, the junction contained 11 bases not matched to a gene. Measured with immunoSEQ multiplex PCR; TCRdb has only the in-frame clones, and not every one. The data contain under 100,000 clones, 85% to 95% of them singletons. This chain connects TRBV7-3 to TRBJ1-2, with 12 nucleotides matching TRBD1. The sequencing sample was made of blood. This receptor was obtained from a woman in her twenties or thirties in good health. The CDR3 loop reads CASSENPGQGADGYTF. CDR3 coding DNA: TGTGCCAGCAGTGAAAACCCGGGACAGGGGGCTGATGGCTACACCTTC.